Listed here are 32 T cell receptor beta chains from one sample, sequenced in a study of high-grade serous ovarian cancer treatment subgroups. Tumor samples were taken before definitive surgery or chemotherapy. The method was immunoSEQ multiplex PCR; TCRdb's version includes in-frame clones alone and lacks a portion of them. This sample carries under 3,000 clones, around 75% of them seen once, and the ten largest clones take 15% to 20%. The specimen sequenced was tumor tissue. Every receptor here comes from a human donor with high-grade serous ovarian cancer.

This rearrangement joins TRBV28 to TRBJ1-2; no clear D gene. V shed 3 bases and J shed 0 bases, with 11 bases lying between them. Germline V gene lookup returns CDR1 MDHEN and CDR2 SYDVKM. The CDR3 spans 15 residues. In DNA form, the CDR3 reads TGTGCCAGCAGTTTCGCGGGGAACCCTAACTATGGCTACACCTTC. Translating gives CASSFAGNPNYGYTF.

V is TRBV28 and J is TRBJ1-4; no reliable D call. The CDR3 extends over 15 amino acids. V was trimmed by 5 bases and J by 5 bases, leaving 15 bases between them. Germline values: CDR1 MDHEN, CDR2 SYDVKM. CDR3 loop: CASSPPGVPNEKLFF. CDR3 bases: TGTGCCAGCAGTCCCCCCGGGGTACCCAATGAAAAACTGTTTTTT.

This clone qualifies as hyperexpanded (1% or more). The chain recombines TRBV13 with TRBJ2-7, with TRBD2 as a possible D gene (7 bases). V was pared by 3 bases and J by 3 bases, with 15 bases between. Germline V gives CDR1 PRHDT, CDR2 FYEKMQ (reference sequence). This CDR3 comprises 15 residues. Here the CDR3 reads CASSFGGGGGYEQYF. DNA of the CDR3: TGTGCCAGCAGCTTTGGAGGAGGGGGGGGCTACGAGCAGTACTTC.

DNA for the CDR3: TGTGCCAGCAGCTTAGACTACCGGTCACCCCTCCACTTT. Amino acid sequence: CASSLDYRSPLHF. The rearrangement links TRBV7-6 to TRBJ1-6; D gene unclear. The CDR3 has 13 amino acids. Trimming left V 1 base short and J 10 bases short, with 8 bases between. The germline gives CDR1 SGHVS, CDR2 FNYEAQ. Supplemented by reference TRBV7-6 and TRBJ1-6, the full variable domain reads GAGVSQSPRYKVTKRGQDVALRCDPISGHVSLYWYRQALGQGPEFLTYFNYEAQQDKSGLPNDRFSAERPEGSISTLTIQRTEQRDSAMYRCASSLDYRSPLHFGNGTRLTVT.

This clone was found a few times. J is TRBJ2-7 and V is TRBV7-9; tentatively, D is TRBD2 (6 bases). CDR3 size: 14 residues. V was trimmed by 2 bases and J by 3 bases, leaving 11 bases between them. Germline lookup yields CDR1 SEHNR and CDR2 FQNEAQ (reference sequence). CDR3 sequence: CASSLKEGNYEQYF. The CDR3 DNA follows: TGTGCCAGCAGCTTAAAGGAGGGGAACTACGAGCAGTACTTC. Complete variable domain (other parts from reference TRBV7-9 and TRBJ2-7): DTGVSQNPRHKITKRGQNVTFRCDPISEHNRLYWYRQTLGQGPEFLTYFQNEAQLEKSRLLSDRFSAERPKGSFSTLEIQRTEQGDSAMYLCASSLKEGNYEQYFGPGTRLTVT.

The chain employs TRBV5-1 and TRBJ2-1, with 11 bases that match TRBD2. Germline V gene data show CDR1 as SGHRS and CDR2 as YFSETQ. V shed 4 bases, J shed 2 bases, and the junction held 2 bases outside the gene matches. CDR3 length: 15 residues. This CDR3 is CASSQLAGAYNEQFF. The DNA of the CDR3 is TGCGCCAGCAGCCAACTAGCGGGAGCCTACAATGAGCAGTTCTTC. The complete variable domain, with remaining parts taken from reference TRBV5-1 and TRBJ2-1, reads KAGVTQTPRYLIKTRGQQVTLSCSPISGHRSVSWYQQTPGQGLQFLFEYFSETQRNKGNFPGRFSGRQFSNSRSEMNVSTLELGDSALYLCASSQLAGAYNEQFFGPGTRLTVL.

The J gene is TRBJ2-7, the V gene TRBV28; no reliable D call. The CDR3 length is 15 residues. V was trimmed by 7 bases and J by 3 bases, leaving 19 bases between them. Germline CDR1 is MDHEN and CDR2 is SYDVKM. The CDR3 DNA is TGTGCCAGCACCCCTCCGGGTATTCCGATCTACGAGCAGTACTTC. As protein: CASTPPGIPIYEQYF.

The V call is TRBV10-3, the J call TRBJ2-1; possibly TRBD1 or TRBD2 for D (5 bases each). The V end lost 7 bases, the J end lost 8 bases, and 15 bases lay between the germline ends. The CDR3 has 13 residues. CDR1 and CDR2 (germline): ENHRY, SYGVKD. The CDR3 loop is CAINVGPGHEQFF. CDR3 bases: TGTGCCATCAACGTCGGCCCGGGGCATGAGCAGTTCTTC.

The V call is TRBV7-2, the J call TRBJ2-3; D may be TRBD1 (5 bases). Trimming removed 1 base at V and 2 bases at J, with 16 bases between. Looked up from germline, CDR1 is SGHTA and CDR2 is FQGNSA. The CDR3 is 17 residues long. CDR3 protein: CASSLVGRAASTDTQYF. The CDR3, as DNA: TGTGCCAGCAGCTTAGTGGGCAGGGCCGCATCCACAGATACGCAGTATTTT.

The chain recombines TRBV28 with TRBJ2-5; D is perhaps TRBD1 (5 bases). The CDR3 sequence is 15 residues long. The germline CDR1 and CDR2 sequences are MDHEN and SYDVKM. V shed 2 bases and J shed 5 bases, with 15 bases lying between them. CDR3 nucleotides: TGTGCCAGCAGTTTACCAGGACACCCAGGGGAGACCCAGTACTTC. It yields the protein CASSLPGHPGETQYF.

V gene TRBV28 combines with J gene TRBJ2-5, with D possibly being TRBD1 (6 bases). Germline V gives CDR1 MDHEN, CDR2 SYDVKM. This CDR3 is 15 amino acids long. The V end was cut by 3 bases, the J end by 4 bases, with 15 bases between. The CDR3 loop reads CASSFPGHPPETQYF. The CDR3 DNA sequence: TGTGCCAGCAGTTTTCCGGGACACCCTCCAGAGACCCAGTACTTC.

The chain has TRBV5-6 and TRBJ1-2; TRBD1 matches 11 bases. The junction had 13 bases not matched to a gene; V was cut back by 5 bases and J by 1 base. This CDR3 region has 18 residues. Germline lookup yields CDR1 SGHDT and CDR2 YYEEEE. The CDR3 region has the DNA TGTGCCAGCAGTTTGTACGGGACAGGGGGTCCTCTTAACTATGGCTACACCTTC. Residues: CASSLYGTGGPLNYGYTF.

V gene TRBV6-6 combines with J gene TRBJ1-1; no reliable D call. Germline values: CDR1 MNHNY, CDR2 SVGAGI (reference sequence). The V end lost 6 bases, the J end lost 7 bases, and 9 bases lay between the germline ends. The CDR3 length is 11 residues. The CDR3 region has the DNA TGTGCCAGCAGCAGGAGAAATGAAGCTTTCTTT. Translating it yields CASSRRNEAFF.

The chain couples TRBV5-1 to TRBJ1-1; 7 bases agree with TRBD1. Trimming removed 4 bases from V and 3 bases from J; junction bases left unmatched: 15. Germline values: CDR1 SGHRS, CDR2 YFSETQ. The CDR3 runs 17 residues. CDR3 sequence (DNA): TGCGCCAGCAGCACGGGACAGCGAGGATTTGGGGACACTGAAGCTTTCTTT. Protein product: CASSTGQRGFGDTEAFF. The variable domain in full, with the rest retrieved from reference TRBV5-1 and TRBJ1-1, is KAGVTQTPRYLIKTRGQQVTLSCSPISGHRSVSWYQQTPGQGLQFLFEYFSETQRNKGNFPGRFSGRQFSNSRSEMNVSTLELGDSALYLCASSTGQRGFGDTEAFFGQGTRLTVV.

The CDR3 coding sequence is TGTGCCAGCAGCCCTGGAGGGGTAGGGCGCGAGACCCAGTACTTC. Its protein product is CASSPGGVGRETQYF. This chain uses TRBV5-6 with TRBJ2-5, with a tentative D call TRBD2 (6 bases). In germline, CDR1 is SGHDT, CDR2 YYEEEE. V dropped 4 bases and J dropped 5 bases, with 18 bases sitting between them. The CDR3 is 15 residues long.

This chain connects TRBV28 to TRBJ2-7, with D perhaps TRBD1 or TRBD2 (5 bases each). The CDR3 has 15 residues. Germline lookup yields CDR1 MDHEN and CDR2 SYDVKM. V gave up 5 bases and J gave up 7 bases, with 21 bases separating them. The CDR3 nucleotides read TGTGCCAGCAGTCAACCCGGGACCCCCGCTTTGGAGCAGTACTTC. Encoded protein: CASSQPGTPALEQYF.

J is TRBJ2-5 and V is TRBV28; D unclear. Near its end, the DNA agrees better with TRBJ2-7, so the J call may be wrong. The CDR3 has 15 residues. CDR1 MDHEN and CDR2 SYDVKM come from the germline V gene. Here the CDR3 reads CASSLEAAPANEQYF. The DNA for the CDR3 is TGTGCCAGCAGTTTAGAGGCGGCCCCCGCCAACGAGCAGTACTTC.

The chain has TRBV6-6 and TRBJ2-1, with D unresolved. The length of the CDR3 is 14 residues. Trimming pared 7 bases from V and 4 bases from J, leaving 14 bases between. The germline gives CDR1 MNHNY, CDR2 SVGAGI (reference sequence). CDR3 in amino acids: CASTSPADYNEQFF. DNA for the CDR3: TGTGCCAGCACCTCCCCGGCGGATTACAATGAGCAGTTCTTC.

This chain links TRBV11-2 with TRBJ2-1; TRBD2 matches at 12 bases. The CDR3 is made up of 15 amino acids. V shed 5 bases, J shed 10 bases, and the junction held 9 bases outside the gene matches. Germline V gene data show CDR1 as SGHAT and CDR2 as FQNNGV. The DNA of the CDR3 is TGTGCCAGCAGCCCCACTAGCGGGAGGCTATGGGAGCAGTTCTTC. Residues: CASSPTSGRLWEQFF. The entire variable domain, with the rest obtained from reference TRBV11-2 and TRBJ2-1, is as follows: EAGVAQSPRYKIIEKRQSVAFWCNPISGHATLYWYQQILGQGPKLLIQFQNNGVVDDSQLPKDRFSAERLKGVDSTLKIQPAKLEDSAVYLCASSPTSGRLWEQFFGPGTRLTVL.

Turning to this clone: A much larger clone sits a single nucleotide away, making a read error possible. Additional DNA sequences in this sample encode the identical CDR3. The chain employs TRBV28 and TRBJ1-1, with a possible D match to TRBD1 (6 bases). CDR3 length: 15 residues. The V gene lost 5 bases and the J gene lost 1 base, with 14 bases spanning the gap. The germline CDR1 and CDR2 sequences are MDHEN and SYDVKM. CDR3 bases: TGTGCCAGCAGTCCTCCGGGACACCCGAACACTGAAGCTTTCTTT. It yields the protein CASSPPGHPNTEAFF.

This clone was seen once. V and J are TRBV28 and TRBJ1-1; D is unclear. CDR1 is MDHEN, CDR2 SYDVKM, per germline. CDR3 length: 14 residues. V was clipped by 5 bases and J by 5 bases, with 15 bases between them. The CDR3 region has the DNA TGTGCCAGCAGTGCCGCCGCTGGTGTAACTGAAGCTTTCTTT. This sequence encodes CASSAAAGVTEAFF.

The chain joins TRBV6-5 to TRBJ1-2; 7 nucleotides align to TRBD1. This CDR3 is built from 13 residues. V lost 5 bases and J lost 6; bases outside the gene matches: 6. The germline gives CDR1 MNHEY, CDR2 SVGAGI. CDR3 sequence reads: CASSDDRVDGYTF. DNA of the CDR3: TGTGCCAGCAGTGACGACAGGGTGGATGGCTACACCTTC.

V and J are TRBV7-9 and TRBJ2-3, with 8 positions matching TRBD2. The V gene's germline CDR1 is SEHNR and CDR2 FQNEAQ (reference sequence). CDR3 length: 15 residues. With 2 bases clipped from V and 5 bases from J, the junction kept 6 bases outside the gene matches. The CDR3 here is CASSLQAGDIDTQYF. CDR3 coding DNA: TGTGCCAGCAGCTTACAAGCGGGAGATATAGATACGCAGTATTTT. Supplemented by reference TRBV7-9 and TRBJ2-3, the full variable domain reads DTGVSQNPRHKITKRGQNVTFRCDPISEHNRLYWYRQTLGQGPEFLTYFQNEAQLEKSRLLSDRFSAERPKGSFSTLEIQRTEQGDSAMYLCASSLQAGDIDTQYFGPGTRLTVL.

The chain is built from TRBV7-6 and TRBJ2-7; either TRBD1 or TRBD2 may fit D (7 bases each). Trimming took off 0 bases at V and 4 bases at J, with 16 bases between the two ends. The CDR3 runs 16 residues. The germline V gene has CDR1 SGHVS and CDR2 FNYEAQ. The CDR3 region has the DNA TGTGCCAGCAGCTTAGCGGATTCCAGGGGGGGTTACGAGCAGTACTTC. It yields the protein CASSLADSRGGYEQYF. Supplemented by reference TRBV7-6 and TRBJ2-7, the full variable domain reads GAGVSQSPRYKVTKRGQDVALRCDPISGHVSLYWYRQALGQGPEFLTYFNYEAQQDKSGLPNDRFSAERPEGSISTLTIQRTEQRDSAMYRCASSLADSRGGYEQYFGPGTRLTVT.

The chain joins TRBV6-6 to TRBJ2-2; 7 bases fit TRBD2. There are 15 residues in the CDR3. V lost 6 bases, J lost 3 bases, and 7 bases stayed unmatched. Germline V lookup: CDR1 MNHNY, CDR2 SVGAGI (reference sequence). CDR3 DNA sequence: TGTGCCAGCAGCGCGCTAGCGGAACACACCGGGGAGCTGTTTTTT. It translates to CASSALAEHTGELFF.

The gene calls are TRBV28 and TRBJ2-7, with 7 bases that match TRBD2. The CDR3 is 14 amino acids. The V gene end was trimmed by 6 bases and the J gene end by 2 bases; junction bases not matched to a gene: 7. Looked up from germline, CDR1 is MDHEN and CDR2 is SYDVKM. The CDR3 bases are TGTGCCAGCAGCTGGAGGGAGGGACCCTACGAGCAGTACTTC. Translation: CASSWREGPYEQYF.

The chain is built from TRBV18 and TRBJ1-5; D possibly corresponds to TRBD1 (6 bases). The germline gives CDR1 KGHSH, CDR2 LQKENI. The CDR3 has 16 amino acids. V was pared by 0 bases and J by 5 bases, with 14 bases between. CDR3 DNA sequence: TGTGCCAGCTCACCACCGGGGGGGGCGAGGGATCAGCCCCAGCATTTT. Translation gives CASSPPGGARDQPQHF.

J is TRBJ1-1 and V is TRBV25-1; maybe TRBD1 (5 bases). The ends were cut back, 7 bases at V and 1 base at J, with 16 bases in the middle. Germline loops: CDR1 MGHDK, CDR2 SYGVNS. The CDR3 spans 15 residues. The CDR3 loop reads CASTLGTGGNTEAFF. CDR3 bases: TGTGCCAGCACCCTGGGGACGGGCGGGAACACTGAAGCTTTCTTT.

This clone was counted a single time. The chain recombines TRBV19 with TRBJ2-1; D remains ambiguous. The ends were cut back, 4 bases at V and 4 bases at J, with 14 bases in the middle. The CDR3 runs 15 residues. From germline, CDR1 is LNHDA and CDR2 SQIVND (reference sequence). In DNA form, the CDR3 reads TGTGCCAGTAGTAGGGCCACCGGGTATTACAATGAGCAGTTCTTC. It codes for CASSRATGYYNEQFF.

This rearrangement joins TRBV28 to TRBJ1-1; unclear D gene. V lost 5 bases, J lost 1 base, and 5 bases lay in between. Germline loops: CDR1 MDHEN, CDR2 SYDVKM. The CDR3 consists of 12 residues. The CDR3 sequence is CASSLTNTEAFF. CDR3 DNA sequence: TGTGCCAGCAGTCTTACGAACACTGAAGCTTTCTTT.

This chain connects TRBV28 to TRBJ1-1; D perhaps matches TRBD1 (5 bases). V was pared by 5 bases and J by 6 bases, with 19 bases between. This CDR3 spans 15 amino acids. Germline V gene lookup returns CDR1 MDHEN and CDR2 SYDVKM. The CDR3 loop is CASSPPGLPWPEAFF. The CDR3 nucleotides are TGTGCCAGCAGTCCTCCGGGACTCCCGTGGCCTGAAGCTTTCTTT. Variable domain in full (rest from reference TRBV28 and TRBJ1-1): DVKVTQSSRYLVKRTGEKVFLECVQDMDHENMFWYRQDPGLGLRLIYFSYDVKMKEKGDIPEGYSVSREKKERFSLILESASTNQTSMYLCASSPPGLPWPEAFFGQGTRLTVV.

V is TRBV19 and J is TRBJ2-3, with 10 bases identical to TRBD2. V shed 6 bases, J shed 5 bases, and the junction held 2 bases outside the gene matches. The CDR3 totals 13 residues. Germline CDR1 reads LNHDA; CDR2 reads SQIVND (reference sequence). Written as DNA, the CDR3 is TGTGCCAGTAGCCTAGCGGGAGTAGATACGCAGTATTTT. Translation: CASSLAGVDTQYF.